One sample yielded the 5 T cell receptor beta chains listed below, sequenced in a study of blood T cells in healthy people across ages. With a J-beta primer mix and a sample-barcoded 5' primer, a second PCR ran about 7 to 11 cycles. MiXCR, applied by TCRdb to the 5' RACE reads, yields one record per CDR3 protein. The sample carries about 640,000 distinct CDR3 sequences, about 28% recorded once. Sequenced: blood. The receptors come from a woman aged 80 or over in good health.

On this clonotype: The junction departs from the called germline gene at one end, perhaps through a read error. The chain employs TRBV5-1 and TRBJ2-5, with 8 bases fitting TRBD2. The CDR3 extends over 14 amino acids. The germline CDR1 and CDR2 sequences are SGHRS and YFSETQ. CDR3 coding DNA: TGTGCCAGCAGCTTTTCCGGGGGGGACAATGAGCAGTACTTC. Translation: CASSFSGGDNEQYF. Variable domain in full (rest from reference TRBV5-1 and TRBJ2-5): KAGVTQTPRYLIKTRGQQVTLSCSPISGHRSVSWYQQTPGQGLQFLFEYFSETQRNKGNFPGRFSGRQFSNSRSEMNVSTLELGDSALYLCASSFSGGDNEQYFGPGTRLLVL.

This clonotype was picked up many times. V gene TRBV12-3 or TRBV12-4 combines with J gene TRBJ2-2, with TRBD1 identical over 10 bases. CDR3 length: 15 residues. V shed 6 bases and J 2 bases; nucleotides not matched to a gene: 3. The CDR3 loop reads CASSRDRGNTGELFF. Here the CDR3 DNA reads TGTGCCAGCAGCAGGGACAGGGGCAACACCGGGGAGCTGTTTTTT.

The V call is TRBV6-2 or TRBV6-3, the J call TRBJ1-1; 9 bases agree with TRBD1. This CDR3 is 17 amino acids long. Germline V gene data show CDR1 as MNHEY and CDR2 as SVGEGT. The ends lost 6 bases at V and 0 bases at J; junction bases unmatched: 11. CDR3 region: CASRSAGQGLLNTEAFF. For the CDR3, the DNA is TGTGCCAGCAGATCCGCGGGACAGGGCCTACTGAACACTGAAGCTTTCTTT.

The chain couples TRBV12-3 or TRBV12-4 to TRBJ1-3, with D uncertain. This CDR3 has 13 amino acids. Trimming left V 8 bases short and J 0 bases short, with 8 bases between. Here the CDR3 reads CASGRDSGNTIYF. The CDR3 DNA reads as TGTGCCAGCGGCAGAGACTCTGGAAACACCATATATTTT.

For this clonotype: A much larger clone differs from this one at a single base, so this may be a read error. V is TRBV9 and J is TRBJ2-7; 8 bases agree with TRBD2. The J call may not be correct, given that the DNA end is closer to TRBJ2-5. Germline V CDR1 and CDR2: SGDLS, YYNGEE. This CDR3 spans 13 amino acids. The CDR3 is CAGSAGGRETQYF. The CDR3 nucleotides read TGTGCCGGCAGCGCGGGAGGCCGAGAGACCCAGTACTTC.